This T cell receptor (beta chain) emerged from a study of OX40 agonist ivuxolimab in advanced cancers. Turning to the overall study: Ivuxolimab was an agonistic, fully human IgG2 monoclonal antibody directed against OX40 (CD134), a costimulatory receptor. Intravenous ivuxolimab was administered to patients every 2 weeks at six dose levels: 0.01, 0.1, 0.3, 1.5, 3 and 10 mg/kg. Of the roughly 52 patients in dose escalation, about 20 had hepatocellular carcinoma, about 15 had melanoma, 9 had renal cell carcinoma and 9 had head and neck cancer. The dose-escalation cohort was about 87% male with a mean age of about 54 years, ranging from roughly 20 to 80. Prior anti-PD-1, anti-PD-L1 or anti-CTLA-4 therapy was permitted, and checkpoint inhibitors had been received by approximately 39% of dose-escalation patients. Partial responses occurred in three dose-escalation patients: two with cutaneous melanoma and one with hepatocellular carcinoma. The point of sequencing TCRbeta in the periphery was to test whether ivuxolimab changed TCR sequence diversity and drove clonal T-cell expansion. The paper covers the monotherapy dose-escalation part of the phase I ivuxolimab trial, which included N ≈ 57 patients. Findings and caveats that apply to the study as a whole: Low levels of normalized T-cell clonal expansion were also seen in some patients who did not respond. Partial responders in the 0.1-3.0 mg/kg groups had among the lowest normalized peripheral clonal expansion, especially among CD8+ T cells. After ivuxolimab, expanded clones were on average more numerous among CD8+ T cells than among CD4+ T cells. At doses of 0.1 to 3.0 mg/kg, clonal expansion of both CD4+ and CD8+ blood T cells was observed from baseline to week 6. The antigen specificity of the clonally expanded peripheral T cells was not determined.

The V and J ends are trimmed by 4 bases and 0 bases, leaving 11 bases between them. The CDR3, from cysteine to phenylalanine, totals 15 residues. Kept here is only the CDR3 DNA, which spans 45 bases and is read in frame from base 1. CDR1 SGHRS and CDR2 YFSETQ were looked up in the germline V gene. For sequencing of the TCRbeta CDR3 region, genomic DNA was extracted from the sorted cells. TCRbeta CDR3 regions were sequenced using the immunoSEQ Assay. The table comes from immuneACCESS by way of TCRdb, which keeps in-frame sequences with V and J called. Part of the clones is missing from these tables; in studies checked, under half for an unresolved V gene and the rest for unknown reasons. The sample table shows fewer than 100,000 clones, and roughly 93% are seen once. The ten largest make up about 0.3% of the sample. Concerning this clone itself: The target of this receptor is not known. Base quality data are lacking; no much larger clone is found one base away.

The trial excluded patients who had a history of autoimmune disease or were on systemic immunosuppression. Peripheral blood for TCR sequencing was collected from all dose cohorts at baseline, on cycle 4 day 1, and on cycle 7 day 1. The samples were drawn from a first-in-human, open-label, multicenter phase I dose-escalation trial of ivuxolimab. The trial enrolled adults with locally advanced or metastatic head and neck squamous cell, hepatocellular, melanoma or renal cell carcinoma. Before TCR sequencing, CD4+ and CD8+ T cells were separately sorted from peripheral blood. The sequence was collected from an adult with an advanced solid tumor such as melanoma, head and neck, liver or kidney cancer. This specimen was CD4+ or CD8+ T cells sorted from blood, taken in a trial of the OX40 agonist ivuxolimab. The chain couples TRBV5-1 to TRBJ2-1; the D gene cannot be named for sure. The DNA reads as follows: TGCGCCAGCAGCCTGGACCCCAGCTCCTACAATGAGCAGTTCTTC. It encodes CASSLDPSSYNEQFF.